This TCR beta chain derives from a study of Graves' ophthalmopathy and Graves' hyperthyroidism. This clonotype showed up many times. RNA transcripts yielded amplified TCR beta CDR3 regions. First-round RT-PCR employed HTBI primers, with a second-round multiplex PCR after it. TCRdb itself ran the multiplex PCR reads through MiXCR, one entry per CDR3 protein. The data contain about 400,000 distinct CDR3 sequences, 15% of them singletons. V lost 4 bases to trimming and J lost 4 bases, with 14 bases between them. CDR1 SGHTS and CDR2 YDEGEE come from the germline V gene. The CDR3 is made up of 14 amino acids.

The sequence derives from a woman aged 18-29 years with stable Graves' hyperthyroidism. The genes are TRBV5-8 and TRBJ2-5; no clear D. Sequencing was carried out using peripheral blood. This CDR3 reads CASSDGIWRETQYF. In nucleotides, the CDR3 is TGTGCCAGCAGCGACGGTATATGGAGAGAGACCCAGTACTTC.